The T cell receptor (beta chain) under discussion was sequenced for a study of CD8+ T cells in alopecia areata. General study findings and limits: Clonality was higher in lesional than normal scalp, especially in alopecia totalis/universalis. Sharing of TCR sequences between patients (possibly for HLA-related reasons) was less clear than in mice. Tissue-resident alphabeta T cells belonging to normal skin likewise get sequenced within scalp specimens.

RNA was isolated and reverse transcribed to cDNA, the sequencing template. The repertoire was sequenced with immunoSEQ multiplex PCR; TCRdb's copy has only in-frame clones and lacks some. This sample yields approximately 98,000 clones, of which approximately 50% are seen a single time; roughly a quarter belongs to the top ten. Trimming stripped 5 bases from V and 0 bases from J, with 11 bases between. Germline loops: CDR1 SEHNR, CDR2 FQNEAQ (reference sequence). This CDR3 has 15 amino acids. This clone has a handful of counts. What it binds is not known. V usage is TRBV7-9 and J usage is TRBJ2-1; no clear D. Sequenced: NKG2D-low CD8+ T cells sorted from blood. This TCR derives from a human donor with alopecia areata. The DNA for the CDR3 is TGTGCCAGCAGCCCAAGGATAGACTCCTACAATGAGCAGTTCTTC. This encodes CASSPRIDSYNEQFF.